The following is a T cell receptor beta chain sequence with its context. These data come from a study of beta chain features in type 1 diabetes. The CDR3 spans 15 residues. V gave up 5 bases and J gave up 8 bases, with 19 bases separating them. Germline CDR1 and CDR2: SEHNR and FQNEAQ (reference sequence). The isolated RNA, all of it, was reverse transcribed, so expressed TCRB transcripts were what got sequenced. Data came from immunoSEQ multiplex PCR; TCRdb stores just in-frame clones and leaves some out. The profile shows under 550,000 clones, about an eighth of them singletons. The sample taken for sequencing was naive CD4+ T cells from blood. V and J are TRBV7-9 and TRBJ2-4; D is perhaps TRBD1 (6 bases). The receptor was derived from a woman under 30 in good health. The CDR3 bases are TGTGCCAGCAGCGATACAGGGAATAGTTGGGACATTCAGTACTTC. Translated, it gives CASSDTGNSWDIQYF.